These 29 T cell receptor beta chains originate from one sample sequenced in a study of high-grade serous ovarian cancer treatment subgroups. Using immunoSEQ multiplex PCR, the repertoire was profiled, and TCRdb retains in-frame clones only, with some absent. Of 15,000 to 20,000 clones in the sample, approximately 71% were seen once. The tumor samples were collected prior to definitive surgery or chemotherapy. Sequenced material: tumor tissue. The receptors come from a human donor with high-grade serous ovarian cancer.

In nucleotides, the CDR3 is TGTGCCAGCAGCTTACAGCTCGCAACTAATGAAAAACTGTTTTTT. Amino acids: CASSLQLATNEKLFF. V and J are TRBV5-8 and TRBJ1-4; no definite D call. With 2 bases removed from V and 0 bases from J, the gap between germline ends came to 8 bases. The germline CDR1 and CDR2 sequences are SGHTS and YDEGEE. This CDR3 spans 15 amino acids. Filled out from reference TRBV5-8 and TRBJ1-4, the complete variable domain reads EAGVTQSPTHLIKTRGQQATLRCSPISGHTSVYWYQQALGLGLQFLLWYDEGEERNRGNFPPRFSGRQFPNYSSELNVNALELEDSALYLCASSLQLATNEKLFFGSGTQLSVL.

The rearrangement uses TRBV7-2 and TRBJ2-4, with no clear D. Germline-derived CDR1 and CDR2 are SGHTA and FQGNSA. The CDR3 consists of 17 residues. V was trimmed by 0 bases and J by 1 base, leaving 13 bases between them. The CDR3 DNA reads as TGTGCCAGCAGCTTAGCCCTAGTCCCAACGGCCAAAAACATTCAGTACTTC. Protein: CASSLALVPTAKNIQYF.

CDR3: CASSLAGQGRNQPQHF. The CDR3 DNA is TGTGCCAGCAGCTTGGCGGGACAGGGGCGCAATCAGCCCCAGCATTTT. The rearrangement joins TRBV28 to TRBJ1-5; 10 positions agree with TRBD1. Trimming cost V 6 bases and J 2 bases; bases outside gene matches: 7. CDR1 and CDR2 from the germline V gene are MDHEN and SYDVKM. CDR3 size: 16 residues.

The chain recombines TRBV7-2 with TRBJ2-7, with 7 bases that match TRBD1. V was pared by 2 bases and J by 4 bases, with 5 bases of the junction left unmatched. Germline CDR1 SGHTA, CDR2 FQGNSA. The CDR3 has 14 residues. As DNA, the CDR3 is TGTGCCAGCAGCTTAATGAAGGGGGCGTACGAGCAGTACTTC. As protein: CASSLMKGAYEQYF.

The V gene is TRBV7-9, the J gene TRBJ2-5; D not resolved. The CDR3 extends over 15 amino acids. Germline-derived CDR1 and CDR2 are SEHNR and FQNEAQ (reference sequence). Trimming shortened V by 6 bases and J by 1 base, and 15 bases separated the two germline ends. CDR3 coding DNA: TGTGCCAGCAGTTTCAATCTACAGATCCAAGAGACCCAGTACTTC. Its protein is CASSFNLQIQETQYF. Full variable domain (missing parts from reference TRBV7-9 and TRBJ2-5): DTGVSQNPRHKITKRGQNVTFRCDPISEHNRLYWYRQTLGQGPEFLTYFQNEAQLEKSRLLSDRFSAERPKGSFSTLEIQRTEQGDSAMYLCASSFNLQIQETQYFGPGTRLLVL.

As to this clone: At one boundary the junction diverges from the germline segment, which might be a read error. The rearrangement uses TRBV7-7 and TRBJ2-1; D remains unclear. Germline CDR1 reads SSHAT; CDR2 reads FNYEAQ (reference sequence). The CDR3 loop spans 15 amino acids. As DNA, the CDR3 is TGTGCTAGCAGCTTCCGATACAGCTCCTACAATGAGCAGTTCTTC. Translated, it gives CASSFRYSSYNEQFF.

There are a few counts of this clone. The chain recombines TRBV2 with TRBJ2-1, with D perhaps matching TRBD1 (6 bases). CDR1 SNHLY and CDR2 FYNNEI come from the germline V gene. The germline V and J ends were trimmed by 10 bases and 6 bases, with 13 bases remaining between them. The CDR3 is made up of 12 amino acids. The CDR3 DNA follows: TGTGCCACAACCCGGGACATCAATGAGCAGTTCTTC. Protein: CATTRDINEQFF.

V and J are TRBV30 and TRBJ2-1; TRBD2 might be the D (6 bases). Germline lookup yields CDR1 GTSNPN and CDR2 SVGIG (reference sequence). CDR3 length: 13 residues. V gave up 2 bases and J gave up 10 bases, with 15 bases separating them. The CDR3 coding sequence is TGTGCCTGGAGTCGGGGGACCCTCTTAGAGCAGTTCTTC. This translates into CAWSRGTLLEQFF.

The genes are TRBV11-2 and TRBJ2-7, with D perhaps TRBD2 (5 bases). CDR1 is SGHAT, CDR2 FQNNGV, per germline. The CDR3 has 13 amino acids. V lost 1 base, J lost 3 bases, and 7 bases lay in between. CDR3 sequence: CASSLVAGYEQYF. CDR3 coding DNA: TGTGCCAGCAGCTTAGTGGCGGGCTACGAGCAGTACTTC.

This clone was detected only once. The chain is built from TRBV28 and TRBJ1-2, with 9 bases lining up with TRBD1. The junction had 12 bases not matched to a gene; V was cut back by 5 bases and J by 8 bases. The CDR3 length is 15 residues. The germline V gene encodes CDR1 MDHEN and CDR2 SYDVKM. In DNA form, the CDR3 reads TGTGCCAGCAGTCAGGGGACAGGGAGGGCGGGCGGCTACACCTTC. Translated, it gives CASSQGTGRAGGYTF.

In its sample, this clone was seen a few times. The chain combines TRBV27 with TRBJ1-6; 7 bases line up with TRBD1. V lost 6 bases, J lost 11 bases, and 10 bases stayed unmatched. CDR3 size: 14 residues. Per germline, CDR1 MNHEY and CDR2 SMNVEV (reference sequence). DNA of the CDR3: TGTGCCAGCAGGGAGCTAGGGGGCGAACCACCCCTCCACTTT. Encoded protein: CASRELGGEPPLHF.

The V and J genes are TRBV7-9 and TRBJ2-1; no clear D. The CDR3 runs 13 residues. Trimming stripped 4 bases from V and 3 bases from J, with 7 bases between. Germline assignment: CDR1 SEHNR and CDR2 FQNEAQ (reference sequence). The CDR3 sequence: CASSSAYYNEQFF. For the CDR3, the DNA is TGTGCCAGCAGCTCGGCTTACTACAATGAGCAGTTCTTC.

The chain combines TRBV5-1 with TRBJ2-1, with a weak D call TRBD2 (6 bases). The CDR3 consists of 15 residues. Germline CDR1 reads SGHRS; CDR2 reads YFSETQ. V was clipped by 4 bases and J by 7 bases, with 18 bases between them. In DNA, the CDR3 is TGCGCCAGCAGCCTCCACCCCGGGGGATGGAATGAGCAGTTCTTC. Residues: CASSLHPGGWNEQFF.

This chain links TRBV5-4 with TRBJ2-6; D remains unclear. This CDR3 has 15 amino acids. V lost 6 bases to trimming and J lost 0 bases, with 10 bases between them. Looked up from germline, CDR1 is SGHNT and CDR2 is YYREEE (reference sequence). The DNA of the CDR3 is TGTGCCAGCACCATTTACGACTCTGGGGCCAACGTCCTGACTTTC. It translates to CASTIYDSGANVLTF.

This clone was picked up one time. The chain couples TRBV5-1 to TRBJ2-1; TRBD2 matches at 11 bases. CDR3 length: 17 amino acids. Trimming removed 2 bases from V and 7 bases from J; junction bases left unmatched: 11. Germline V lookup: CDR1 SGHRS, CDR2 YFSETQ. The CDR3 bases are TGCGCCAGCAGCTTCCTTGATGTAGCGGGAGGGAGGAATGAGCAGTTCTTC. It translates to CASSFLDVAGGRNEQFF.

This clone came up a few times. J is TRBJ2-1 and V is TRBV2; 15 nucleotides match TRBD2. The V gene end was trimmed by 6 bases and the J gene end by 0 bases; junction bases not matched to a gene: 15. In germline, CDR1 is SNHLY, CDR2 FYNNEI. This CDR3 has 21 residues. DNA of the CDR3: TGTGCCAGCAGCCACCCCAGGGGACTAGCGGGGGGACGGAGCTCCTACAATGAGCAGTTCTTC. Translated, it gives CASSHPRGLAGGRSSYNEQFF.

The chain has TRBV11-2 and TRBJ2-1, with a weak D call TRBD2 (5 bases). Germline V gene data show CDR1 as SGHAT and CDR2 as FQNNGV. Trimming stripped 3 bases from V and 0 bases from J, with 9 bases between. There are 15 residues in the CDR3. In nucleotides, the CDR3 is TGTGCCAGCAGCTTCGGGGAAAGCTCCTACAATGAGCAGTTCTTC. Amino acid sequence: CASSFGESSYNEQFF.

The J gene is TRBJ2-7, the V gene TRBV11-3; 7 nucleotides line up with TRBD1. V dropped 5 bases and J dropped 5; count of bases not matched to a gene: 15. The CDR3 loop spans 16 amino acids. The V gene's germline CDR1 is SGHNT and CDR2 YENEEA. The CDR3 region is CASSPRLRQGKDEQYF. For the CDR3, the DNA is TGTGCCAGCAGCCCCCGCCTCCGACAGGGTAAGGACGAGCAGTACTTC.

The chain links TRBV18 to TRBJ1-2; D remains unclear. This CDR3 contains 13 residues. Germline CDR1 and CDR2: KGHSH and LQKENI. The V and J ends lost 2 bases and 8 bases respectively, with 12 bases between them. The CDR3 DNA reads as TGTGCCAGCTCACCAACCGCTCACCAAGGCTACACCTTC. Its translation: CASSPTAHQGYTF.

A word on this clone: The junction does not match germline at one end; this may be a read error. The chain has TRBV6-5 and TRBJ1-1; D not certain. The CDR3 has 13 amino acids. Per the germline V gene, CDR1 is MNHEY and CDR2 is SVGAGI. The CDR3 region has the DNA TGTGCCATCAGTGAGTCGGGGAACACTGAAGCTTTCTTT. It specifies CAISESGNTEAFF.

This clone has only a few counts. The chain recombines TRBV15 with TRBJ2-1, with 9 positions matching TRBD2. CDR3 length: 16 amino acids. Germline loops: CDR1 LNHNV, CDR2 YYDKDF (reference sequence). Trimming removed 1 base from V and 5 bases from J; junction bases left unmatched: 6. This CDR3 reads CATSRGGSGGNNEQFF. CDR3 bases: TGTGCCACCAGCAGAGGGGGCAGCGGGGGGAACAATGAGCAGTTCTTC. The full variable domain, in which reference TRBV15 and TRBJ2-1 provide the parts outside the CDR3, is DAMVIQNPRYQVTQFGKPVTLSCSQTLNHNVMYWYQQKSSQAPKLLFHYYDKDFNNEADTPDNFQSRRPNTSFCFLDIRSPGLGDTAMYLCATSRGGSGGNNEQFFGPGTRLTVL.

This clone was observed a single time. V is TRBV5-1 and J is TRBJ1-1, with D perhaps matching TRBD1 (5 bases). Trimming removed 0 bases at V and 6 bases at J, with 21 bases between. CDR1 and CDR2 (germline): SGHRS, YFSETQ. This CDR3 contains 17 residues. The CDR3 loop reads CASSLAPQGSSTSEAFF. CDR3 in DNA: TGCGCCAGCAGCTTGGCCCCTCAGGGAAGTTCAACATCTGAAGCTTTCTTT.

The chain recombines TRBV6-5 with TRBJ2-3; 8 nucleotides agree with TRBD2. The V gene's germline CDR1 is MNHEY and CDR2 SVGAGI. With 4 bases clipped from V and 5 bases from J, the junction kept 8 bases outside the gene matches. The CDR3 spans 15 residues. CDR3 in amino acids: CASSSTGGPRDTQYF. CDR3 nucleotides: TGTGCCAGCAGTTCCACGGGGGGGCCCAGAGATACGCAGTATTTT.

V gene TRBV6-5 combines with J gene TRBJ2-5, with 11 bases identical to TRBD2. CDR1 and CDR2 (germline): MNHEY, SVGAGI. V shed 2 bases, J shed 5 bases, and the junction held 4 bases outside the gene matches. This CDR3 contains 15 residues. CDR3 amino acids: CASSYGVAGGETQYF. In DNA, the CDR3 is TGTGCCAGCAGTTACGGGGTAGCGGGGGGGGAGACCCAGTACTTC.

V gene TRBV18 combines with J gene TRBJ2-7, with D perhaps matching TRBD1 or TRBD2 (6 bases each). CDR3 length: 14 residues. Germline loops: CDR1 KGHSH, CDR2 LQKENI. V lost 5 bases and J 2 bases, leaving 13 bases between the germline ends. CDR3 nucleotides: TGTGCCAGCTCATCCAAGGGGGGAGCCTACGAGCAGTACTTC. Protein product: CASSSKGGAYEQYF.

This clone appeared a single time. This chain connects TRBV27 to TRBJ2-3; the match to TRBD2 covers 10 bases. The junction had 3 bases not matched to a gene; V was cut back by 6 bases and J by 6 bases. The CDR3 runs to 13 residues. Germline loops: CDR1 MNHEY, CDR2 SMNVEV (reference sequence). The CDR3 reads CASRAGGRDTQYF. The CDR3 coding sequence is TGTGCCAGCAGAGCGGGGGGGCGGGATACGCAGTATTTT.

The CDR3 protein is CASSGTGAYNSPLHF. The CDR3 bases are TGTGCCAGCAGTGGGACAGGGGCTTATAATTCACCCCTCCACTTT. V is TRBV6-1 and J is TRBJ1-6; 9 bases agree with TRBD1. Germline V gene sequence: CDR1 MNHNS, CDR2 SASEGT. This CDR3 region has 15 residues. Trimming cost V 4 bases and J 4 bases; bases outside gene matches: 2.

The V and J genes are TRBV18 and TRBJ1-1; maybe TRBD1 (5 bases). Looked up from germline, CDR1 is KGHSH and CDR2 is LQKENI. The CDR3 covers 17 residues. V lost 3 bases, J lost 0 bases, and 17 bases lay in between. The CDR3 loop reads CASSPIHPGRVNTEAFF. CDR3 in DNA: TGTGCCAGCTCACCCATCCACCCAGGGAGGGTGAACACTGAAGCTTTCTTT.

The CDR3 DNA follows: TGCGCCAGCAGCAAGGTCCCGGGACATCAGGCGACAGATACGCAGTATTTT. The encoded protein is CASSKVPGHQATDTQYF. The chain is built from TRBV5-1 and TRBJ2-3; perhaps TRBD1 as D (6 bases). Germline V lookup: CDR1 SGHRS, CDR2 YFSETQ. The CDR3 has 17 amino acids. V was shortened by 4 bases and J by 3 bases, with 21 bases between the two germline ends.